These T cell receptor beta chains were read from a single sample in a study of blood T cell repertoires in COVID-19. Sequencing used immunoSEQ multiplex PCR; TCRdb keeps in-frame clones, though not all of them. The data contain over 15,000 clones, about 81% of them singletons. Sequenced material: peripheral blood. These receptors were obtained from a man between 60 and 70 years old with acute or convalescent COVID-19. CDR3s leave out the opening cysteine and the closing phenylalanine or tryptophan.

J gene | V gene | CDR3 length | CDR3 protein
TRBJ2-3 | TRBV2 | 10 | ASSVGGDTQY
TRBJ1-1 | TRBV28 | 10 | ASSLGLAEAF
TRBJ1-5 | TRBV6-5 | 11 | ASRGGLNQPQH
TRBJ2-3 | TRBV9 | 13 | ASSDRQGGTDTQY
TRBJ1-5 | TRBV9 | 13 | ASSVYGDRGQPQH
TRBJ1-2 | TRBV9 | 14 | ASSGREDIQIYGYT
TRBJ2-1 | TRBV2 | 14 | ASRDRVEFDGNEQF
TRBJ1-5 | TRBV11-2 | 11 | ASSLDLHQPQH
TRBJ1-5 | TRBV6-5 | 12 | ASSLRVRNQPQH
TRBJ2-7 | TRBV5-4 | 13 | ASSATGTGLYEQY
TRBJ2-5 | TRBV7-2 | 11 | ASSSDSQETQY
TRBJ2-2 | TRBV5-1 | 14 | ASSPQEGANTGELF
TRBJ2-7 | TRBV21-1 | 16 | ASSKEKIGGERFYEQY
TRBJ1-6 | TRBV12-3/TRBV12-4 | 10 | ASRQGGSPLH
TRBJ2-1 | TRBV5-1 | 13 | ASSWTESSYNEQF
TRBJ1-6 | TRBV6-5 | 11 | ASRLPTSSPLH